What follows are 5 T cell receptor beta chains derived from one specimen sequenced in a study of shared clonotypes between healthy human individuals. The naive CD8 subset, CD45RO-negative cells positively selected for CCR7, excluded terminally differentiated effector memory CD45RA+ cells. Clones were read by immunoSEQ multiplex PCR, and TCRdb kept only the in-frame ones, dropping some. The table includes hundreds of thousands of clones, 92% detected once. Input material: naive CD8+ T cells sorted from blood. These receptors all stem from a young man in good health.

The chain is built from TRBV10-3 and TRBJ2-7; a weak D match, TRBD2 (6 bases). Germline V gene lookup returns CDR1 ENHRY and CDR2 SYGVKD. Trimming took off 7 bases at V and 0 bases at J, with 13 bases between the two ends. The CDR3 consists of 14 residues. The CDR3, as DNA: TGTGCCATCAAGAATCCGGGAGACTCCTACGAGCAGTACTTC. This encodes CAIKNPGDSYEQYF.

V gene TRBV13 combines with J gene TRBJ2-5; perhaps TRBD1 as D (8 bases). CDR1 is PRHDT and CDR2 is FYEKMQ in the germline V gene (reference sequence). V lost 1 base, J lost 0 bases, and 21 bases lay in between. The CDR3 runs to 19 residues. The CDR3 is CASSLEGLADRDDQETQYF. Here the CDR3 DNA reads TGTGCCAGCAGCTTAGAAGGGCTAGCGGACAGGGACGACCAAGAGACCCAGTACTTC.

The genes are TRBV19 and TRBJ1-2; 8 bases are shared with TRBD1. The trim removed 6 bases at V and 1 base at J, leaving 13 bases unmatched. Germline CDR1 and CDR2: LNHDA and SQIVND (reference sequence). The CDR3 runs 17 residues. The CDR3: CASSREFTGGLNYGYTF. The CDR3 bases are TGTGCCAGTAGCCGGGAATTCACAGGGGGGCTTAACTATGGCTACACCTTC.

This chain joins TRBV10-3 and TRBJ2-5; a weak D match, TRBD2 (5 bases). The CDR3 runs 14 residues. The germline CDR1 and CDR2 sequences are ENHRY and SYGVKD. V was cut by 4 bases and J by 1 base, with 10 bases left in between. CDR3 region: CAISVQRTQETQYF. The CDR3 nucleotides are TGTGCCATCAGTGTTCAGCGGACCCAAGAGACCCAGTACTTC.

As concerns this clone: Different DNA sequences within this sample yield the same CDR3. The J gene is TRBJ2-7, the V gene TRBV4-3; D possibly uses TRBD1 or TRBD2 (5 bases each). This CDR3 has 15 residues. With 0 bases removed from V and 4 bases from J, the gap between germline ends came to 13 bases. Germline CDR1 is LGHNA and CDR2 is YSLEER. The CDR3 sequence is CASSQDGALAYEQYF. CDR3 coding DNA: TGCGCCAGCAGCCAAGATGGGGCCCTAGCATACGAGCAGTACTTC.